This T cell receptor beta chain derives from a study of STAT5B mutations in CD4+ large granular lymphocyte leukemia. The CDR3 is 14 residues long. Germline V gene lookup returns CDR1 ENHRY and CDR2 SYGVKD. Trimming took 4 bases from V and 1 from J, leaving 10 bases between them. The protocol was immunoSEQ multiplex PCR, while the TCRdb copy is restricted to in-frame clones and leaves out a portion. Of 31,000 or so clones listed, about 77% were seen once; the top ten hold about 1.9%. This sequence originates from a human donor in good health. Sequenced: CD4+ T cells from blood buffy coats. The chain has TRBV10-3 and TRBJ1-1; no definite D call. Here the CDR3 DNA reads TGTGCCATCAGTGGAAGTTCGACGAACACTGAAGCTTTCTTT. It translates to CAISGSSTNTEAFF.